These 18 T cell receptor beta chains were all obtained from the same sample, sequenced in a study of blood T cell repertoires in COVID-19 (dated by TCRdb to the early 2020s). The library was made by the immunoSEQ multiplex PCR assay. Imported from immuneACCESS, the table was reduced by TCRdb to in-frame sequences with V and J called. These copies leave out some clones; in studies compared against another copy, an unresolved V gene accounts for under half, and the cause of the remainder is not known. The sample includes approximately 250,000 clones, with almost 85% observed a single time. Of the sample, 15% falls within the top ten clones. Sequenced: PBMCs or T cells enriched from blood (not recorded which). The receptors stem from a man aged 35 to 55 who had recovered from COVID-19.

The chain links TRBV7-9 to TRBJ1-1; possible D gene TRBD1, 5 bases. Trimming stripped 6 bases from V and 4 bases from J, with 9 bases between. The CDR3 has 12 residues. Per germline, CDR1 SEHNR and CDR2 FQNEAQ (reference sequence). The CDR3 protein is CASRGQITEAFF. The CDR3 region has the DNA TGTGCCAGCAGGGGGCAGATCACTGAAGCTTTCTTT.

This sequence joins TRBV7-3 and TRBJ1-4; 7 nucleotides align to TRBD1. Germline values: CDR1 SGHTA, CDR2 FQGTGA. The junction had 8 bases not matched to a gene; V was cut back by 5 bases and J by 8 bases. The CDR3 extends over 14 amino acids. The CDR3 DNA follows: TGTGCCAGCAGCCCAGGGGGTTCGTGGGAAAAACTGTTTTTT. This sequence encodes CASSPGGSWEKLFF. The full variable domain, with the rest looked up from reference TRBV7-3 and TRBJ1-4, is GAGVSQTPSNKVTEKGKYVELRCDPISGHTALYWYRQSLGQGPEFLIYFQGTGAADDSGLPNDRFFAVRPEGSVSTLKIQRTERGDSAVYLCASSPGGSWEKLFFGSGTQLSVL.

This chain connects TRBV5-6 to TRBJ2-3, with 7 bases identical to TRBD1. J was trimmed by 6 bases and V by 3 bases; bases with no gene match: 7. The CDR3 has 14 residues. Germline V lookup: CDR1 SGHDT, CDR2 YYEEEE. CDR3 nucleotide sequence: TGTGCCAGCAGCTCGCAAACAGGGGCCGATACGCAGTATTTT. Protein product: CASSSQTGADTQYF.

The chain couples TRBV9 to TRBJ1-6; no clear D gene. The CDR3 totals 14 residues. Germline V gene sequence: CDR1 SGDLS, CDR2 YYNGEE. The V end was cut by 4 bases, the J end by 7 bases, with 12 bases between. CDR3 sequence reads: CASSPTSQNSPLHF. CDR3 nucleotide sequence: TGTGCCAGCAGCCCAACTTCACAGAATTCACCCCTCCACTTT. Filled out from reference TRBV9 and TRBJ1-6, the complete variable domain reads DSGVTQTPKHLITATGQRVTLRCSPRSGDLSVYWYQQSLDQGLQFLIQYYNGEERAKGNILERFSAQQFPDLHSELNLSSLELGDSALYFCASSPTSQNSPLHFGNGTRLTVT.

This clone was observed a handful of times. The chain has TRBV2 and TRBJ2-7; 9 bases fit TRBD1. The germline CDR1 and CDR2 sequences are SNHLY and FYNNEI. The ends lost 7 bases at V and 1 base at J; junction bases unmatched: 2. This CDR3 is built from 13 residues. In nucleotides, the CDR3 is TGTGCCAGCAACGGACAGGGGTCCTACGAGCAGTACTTC. Translation gives CASNGQGSYEQYF.

The chain is built from TRBV5-1 and TRBJ1-1; D perhaps matches TRBD1 (6 bases). The CDR3 has 13 amino acids. Germline V gives CDR1 SGHRS, CDR2 YFSETQ. Trimming shortened V by 5 bases and J by 1 base, and 9 bases separated the two germline ends. CDR3 DNA sequence: TGCGCCAGCAGTTGGACAGCGAACACTGAAGCTTTCTTT. Encoded protein: CASSWTANTEAFF.

This rearrangement joins TRBV5-8 to TRBJ1-4, with 7 positions matching TRBD1. Trimming took 2 bases from V and 4 from J; bases not matched to a gene: 8. The germline V gene has CDR1 SGHTS and CDR2 YDEGEE. The CDR3 has 16 residues. The DNA for the CDR3 is TGTGCCAGCAGCTTAGGCCAGGGGGTTGTTAATGAAAAACTGTTTTTT. Residues: CASSLGQGVVNEKLFF. Full variable domain (outside the CDR3, taken from reference TRBV5-8 and TRBJ1-4): EAGVTQSPTHLIKTRGQQATLRCSPISGHTSVYWYQQALGLGLQFLLWYDEGEERNRGNFPPRFSGRQFPNYSSELNVNALELEDSALYLCASSLGQGVVNEKLFFGSGTQLSVL.

V gene TRBV5-1 combines with J gene TRBJ2-2; D possibly corresponds to TRBD2 (8 bases). CDR1 SGHRS and CDR2 YFSETQ come from the germline V gene. The CDR3 has 16 amino acids. With 9 bases removed from V and 4 bases from J, the gap between germline ends came to 22 bases. CDR3 sequence reads: CATSEQGSGSTGELFF. The CDR3 nucleotides are TGCGCCACCTCCGAACAGGGGAGCGGGAGCACCGGGGAGCTGTTTTTT. The full variable domain, its missing parts supplied by reference TRBV5-1 and TRBJ2-2, is KAGVTQTPRYLIKTRGQQVTLSCSPISGHRSVSWYQQTPGQGLQFLFEYFSETQRNKGNFPGRFSGRQFSNSRSEMNVSTLELGDSALYLCATSEQGSGSTGELFFGEGSRLTVL.

The chain has TRBV6-4 and TRBJ2-3, with 10 bases matching TRBD2. This CDR3 has 15 residues. The junction had 3 bases not matched to a gene; V was cut back by 0 bases and J by 6 bases. Germline V gene data show CDR1 as MRHNA and CDR2 as SNTAGT. The chain's CDR3 is CASSDSSLAGDTQYF. CDR3 sequence (DNA): TGTGCCAGCAGTGACTCTTCACTAGCGGGGGATACGCAGTATTTT.

The chain has TRBV28 and TRBJ2-2; the D gene is possibly TRBD1 (5 bases). The CDR3 has 15 amino acids. V shed 8 bases and J shed 1 base, with 14 bases lying between them. Germline V lookup: CDR1 MDHEN, CDR2 SYDVKM. The CDR3 sequence is CASLLRQGNTGELFF. In DNA form, the CDR3 reads TGTGCCAGCCTACTCCGCCAGGGGAACACCGGGGAGCTGTTTTTT.

V and J are TRBV6-4 and TRBJ2-1; 8 bases line up with TRBD2. CDR1 MRHNA and CDR2 SNTAGT come from the germline V gene. The CDR3 is 16 residues long. V shed 2 bases, J shed 11 bases, and the junction held 14 bases outside the gene matches. The CDR3 DNA reads as TGTGCCAGCAGTGACCAGCGGGAGAGACTAACAATGAAGCAGTTCTTC. This gives the protein CASSDQRERLTMKQFF.

The chain uses TRBV3-1 (or the pseudogene TRBV3-2) and TRBJ2-5; TRBD2 might be the D (9 bases). This CDR3 spans 21 amino acids. V was cut by 0 bases and J by 5 bases, with 31 bases left in between. The germline gives CDR1 LGHDT, CDR2 YNNKEL (reference sequence). CDR3 sequence: CASSQDLARAGGGGRDETQYF. The CDR3 DNA sequence: TGTGCCAGCAGCCAAGATCTGGCGCGCGCAGGGGGCGGCGGGAGGGATGAGACCCAGTACTTC.

The gene calls are TRBV10-2 and TRBJ2-1; D is undetermined. Germline CDR1 is WSHSY and CDR2 is SAAADI. The CDR3 is made up of 13 amino acids. The V end lost 6 bases, the J end lost 0 bases, and 6 bases lay between the germline ends. The CDR3 protein is CASRQSSYNEQFF. DNA for the CDR3: TGCGCCAGCAGACAGAGCTCCTACAATGAGCAGTTCTTC.

The rearrangement uses TRBV28 and TRBJ2-7; 9 bases are a match to TRBD2. CDR3 length: 16 residues. Germline V gene lookup returns CDR1 MDHEN and CDR2 SYDVKM. After removal of 4 bases from V and 5 bases from J, the junction contained 12 bases not matched to a gene. CDR3 in amino acids: CASSWVWGSGGNEQYF. Here the CDR3 DNA reads TGTGCCAGCAGTTGGGTCTGGGGTAGCGGGGGCAACGAGCAGTACTTC.

V usage is TRBV7-7 and J usage is TRBJ2-3, with 11 bases aligning to TRBD1. From germline, CDR1 is SSHAT and CDR2 FNYEAQ (reference sequence). This CDR3 is 15 amino acids long. J gave up 6 bases and V 5 bases, and 7 bases lay outside the gene matches. The CDR3: CASSEGGTGGDTQYF. DNA for the CDR3: TGTGCCAGCAGCGAAGGGGGGACAGGGGGGGATACGCAGTATTTT.

The J gene is TRBJ2-6, the V gene TRBV28; possibly TRBD1 for D (5 bases). V lost 3 bases and J 2 bases, leaving 5 bases between the germline ends. Germline CDR1 and CDR2: MDHEN and SYDVKM. CDR3 size: 14 residues. The CDR3 sequence: CASSFRAGANVLTF. The DNA for the CDR3 is TGTGCCAGCAGTTTCAGGGCTGGGGCCAACGTCCTGACTTTC.

V gene TRBV7-8 combines with J gene TRBJ2-5, with 7 bases aligning to TRBD2. CDR1 and CDR2 from the germline V gene are SGHVS and FQNEAQ. The CDR3 is 18 residues long. V shed 1 base and J 4 bases; nucleotides not matched to a gene: 15. The CDR3 nucleotides read TGTGCCAGCAGCTTAGAATCAGCGGGAAGGTTTCATGGAGAGACCCAGTACTTC. Protein product: CASSLESAGRFHGETQYF.

This clone was counted once. The V and J genes are TRBV5-5 and TRBJ1-1, with 8 bases lining up with TRBD1. V trimming: 4 bases; J trimming: 8 bases; junction bases outside the gene matches: 10. CDR1 SGHKS and CDR2 YYEKEE come from the germline V gene (reference sequence). The CDR3 is 14 residues long. Here the CDR3 DNA reads TGTGCCAGCAGCCGGGATCGAAACAGGGGGGAAGCTTTCTTT. Amino acid sequence: CASSRDRNRGEAFF.